A single sample gave rise to the 20 T cell receptor beta chains below, sequenced in a study of cytomegalovirus exposure and HLA in healthy donors. The data were produced by immunoSEQ multiplex PCR, yet TCRdb's version contains in-frame clones alone and is incomplete. This sample has 150,000 to 200,000 clones; 85% occur once, and the top ten carry 16%. The sequenced sample consisted of PBMCs. The receptors derive from a man younger than 35 in good health and CMV-seropositive.

This sequence joins TRBV2 and TRBJ2-7; TRBD2 aligns across 7 bases. This CDR3 spans 14 amino acids. Germline lookup yields CDR1 SNHLY and CDR2 FYNNEI. J gave up 4 bases and V 4 bases, and 7 bases lay outside the gene matches. CDR3: CASSAASGRYEQYF. As DNA, the CDR3 is TGTGCCAGCAGTGCTGCTAGCGGTCGGTACGAGCAGTACTTC.

This clone was detected a few times. The gene calls are TRBV6-5 and TRBJ1-2; possible D gene TRBD1, 6 bases. Germline V lookup: CDR1 MNHEY, CDR2 SVGAGI. The germline V and J ends were trimmed by 2 bases and 4 bases, with 11 bases remaining between them. The CDR3 loop spans 14 amino acids. DNA for the CDR3: TGTGCCAGCAGTTACCGTCTGGACAGCTATGGCTACACCTTC. It codes for CASSYRLDSYGYTF.

This sequence joins TRBV2 and TRBJ2-5; 8 positions match TRBD1. Germline V gene lookup returns CDR1 SNHLY and CDR2 FYNNEI. J gave up 4 bases and V 5 bases, and 3 bases lay outside the gene matches. This CDR3 spans 13 amino acids. The chain's CDR3 is CASSYRGLETQYF. In DNA form, the CDR3 reads TGTGCCAGCAGTTACAGGGGGTTAGAGACCCAGTACTTC.

This chain uses TRBV15 with TRBJ2-1; TRBD2 agrees at 10 bases. This CDR3 has 14 amino acids. Losses at the gene ends were 7 bases for V and 9 bases for J; bases not matched to a gene: 9. Germline V gives CDR1 LNHNV, CDR2 YYDKDF (reference sequence). For the CDR3, the DNA is TGTGCCACCACCACACGGACTAGCGGCGCTGAGCAGTTCTTC. The encoded protein is CATTTRTSGAEQFF.

The rearrangement links TRBV28 to TRBJ2-7; D ambiguous. V was pared by 2 bases and J by 0 bases, with 11 bases between. Germline V gives CDR1 MDHEN, CDR2 SYDVKM. This CDR3 spans 15 amino acids. CDR3 coding DNA: TGTGCCAGCAGTTTACCCATCGGGTCCTCCTACGAGCAGTACTTC. Translation gives CASSLPIGSSYEQYF.

The V gene is TRBV7-6, the J gene TRBJ1-1, with 8 bases that match TRBD1. CDR1 is SGHVS and CDR2 is FNYEAQ in the germline V gene. The J segment lost 6 bases and the V segment lost 1 base, leaving 7 bases of the junction unmatched. The CDR3 runs 15 residues. The CDR3 loop reads CASSLDRPGQAEAFF. CDR3 bases: TGTGCCAGCAGCTTAGACCGCCCGGGACAGGCTGAAGCTTTCTTT.

The V call is TRBV7-9, the J call TRBJ2-7, with 7 bases that match TRBD1. The length of the CDR3 is 14 residues. Germline loops: CDR1 SEHNR, CDR2 FQNEAQ (reference sequence). V dropped 1 base and J dropped 5; count of bases not matched to a gene: 5. The CDR3 region is CASSLGGGVHEQYF. The CDR3 DNA reads TGTGCCAGCAGCTTAGGAGGGGGCGTCCACGAGCAGTACTTC.

The chain couples TRBV19 to TRBJ1-1; weak D call: TRBD1 (5 bases). V was shortened by 4 bases and J by 0 bases, with 6 bases between the two germline ends. The CDR3 is 13 amino acids. In germline, CDR1 is LNHDA, CDR2 SQIVND (reference sequence). This CDR3 reads CASSRDLNTEAFF. Here the CDR3 DNA reads TGTGCCAGTAGTAGGGACTTGAACACTGAAGCTTTCTTT.

V gene TRBV6-5 combines with J gene TRBJ2-1, with 8 positions matching TRBD2. Germline CDR1 reads MNHEY; CDR2 reads SVGAGI. The length of the CDR3 is 14 residues. The V and J ends lost 7 bases and 6 bases, in that order; junction bases with no gene match: 8. The CDR3 DNA reads as TGTGCCAGCACAGATAGCGGGATGGGCAATGAGCAGTTCTTC. Its translation: CASTDSGMGNEQFF.

V gene TRBV30 combines with J gene TRBJ1-2; tentatively, D is TRBD1 (5 bases). V lost 5 bases and J lost 3, with 10 bases in between. CDR1 GTSNPN and CDR2 SVGIG come from the germline V gene (reference sequence). CDR3 size: 12 residues. CDR3 amino acids: CAWQGLDYGYTF. The CDR3 DNA follows: TGTGCCTGGCAGGGTTTAGACTATGGCTACACCTTC.

V gene TRBV14 combines with J gene TRBJ1-2, with D possibly being TRBD1 (5 bases). Germline CDR1 is SGHDN and CDR2 is FVKESK. The length of the CDR3 is 16 residues. V shed 0 bases and J shed 8 bases, with 19 bases lying between them. Here the CDR3 DNA reads TGTGCCAGCAGCCAAGATCCTTATGGCCTCCAGGGCGGCTACACCTTC. This sequence encodes CASSQDPYGLQGGYTF.

This chain links TRBV28 with TRBJ1-1; 10 bases are shared with TRBD1. V dropped 6 bases and J dropped 10; count of bases not matched to a gene: 5. The CDR3 has 12 residues. CDR1 is MDHEN, CDR2 SYDVKM, per germline. Here the CDR3 DNA reads TGTGCCAGCAGCCGACAGGGGGCGCGAGCTTTCTTT. Translating gives CASSRQGARAFF. Complete variable domain (other parts from reference TRBV28 and TRBJ1-1): DVKVTQSSRYLVKRTGEKVFLECVQDMDHENMFWYRQDPGLGLRLIYFSYDVKMKEKGDIPEGYSVSREKKERFSLILESASTNQTSMYLCASSRQGARAFFGQGTRLTVV.

This sequence joins TRBV5-1 and TRBJ1-4; the D gene is possibly TRBD1 (5 bases). The CDR3 extends over 14 amino acids. V gave up 0 bases and J gave up 7 bases, with 10 bases separating them. The germline gives CDR1 SGHRS, CDR2 YFSETQ. Here the CDR3 reads CASSLEGQGEKLFF. Written as DNA, the CDR3 is TGCGCCAGCAGCTTGGAAGGGCAGGGTGAAAAACTGTTTTTT.

The chain combines TRBV5-1 with TRBJ2-3; D may be TRBD2 (5 bases). V lost 4 bases and J 2 bases, leaving 14 bases between the germline ends. The CDR3 consists of 15 residues. Looked up from germline, CDR1 is SGHRS and CDR2 is YFSETQ. The CDR3 is CASSRDDWNTDTQYF. In nucleotides, the CDR3 is TGCGCCAGCAGCCGGGATGACTGGAACACAGATACGCAGTATTTT.

The chain has TRBV19 and TRBJ2-1; 10 positions agree with TRBD2. CDR3 length equals 19 residues. Germline CDR1 LNHDA, CDR2 SQIVND (reference sequence). The V gene end was trimmed by 0 bases and the J gene end by 5 bases; junction bases not matched to a gene: 13. CDR3 sequence (DNA): TGTGCCAGTAGTATAGATCCTTGGTCCAGCGGGGGGGAAGACAATGAGCAGTTCTTC. The encoded protein is CASSIDPWSSGGEDNEQFF.

The chain joins TRBV28 to TRBJ1-1; D not certain. The CDR3 totals 14 residues. From germline, CDR1 is MDHEN and CDR2 SYDVKM. The V and J ends lost 7 bases and 0 bases respectively, with 12 bases between them. CDR3 nucleotide sequence: TGTGCCAGCATTCGGCCTGCGGTGAACACTGAAGCTTTCTTT. Amino acid sequence: CASIRPAVNTEAFF.

This sequence joins TRBV11-1 and TRBJ2-5; a weak D match, TRBD1 (6 bases). Trimming cost V 3 bases and J 5 bases, with 13 bases left between them. The CDR3 covers 14 residues. CDR1 SGHAT and CDR2 FQDESV come from the germline V gene (reference sequence). The CDR3 sequence: CASSFGQFGETQYF. Here the CDR3 DNA reads TGTGCCAGCAGCTTCGGACAGTTCGGGGAGACCCAGTACTTC.

The CDR3 nucleotides read TGTGCCAGCAGCTTAAGTCGGGAGATCGCAGATACGCAGTATTTT. Translation gives CASSLSREIADTQYF. The chain employs TRBV7-3 and TRBJ2-3; D may be TRBD2 (6 bases). The germline gives CDR1 SGHTA, CDR2 FQGTGA. V was shortened by 1 base and J by 4 bases, with 12 bases between the two germline ends. The CDR3 runs 15 residues.

This clone was seen a few times. In the same sample, other DNA sequences code for this CDR3. The V call is TRBV28, the J call TRBJ2-7; a weak D match, TRBD1 (5 bases). The CDR3 loop spans 14 amino acids. Germline-derived CDR1 and CDR2 are MDHEN and SYDVKM. V lost 6 bases, J lost 2 bases, and 14 bases lay in between. DNA of the CDR3: TGTGCCAGCAGCCCAGGAACAGGTGCCTACGAGCAGTACTTC. Translating gives CASSPGTGAYEQYF. Supplemented by reference TRBV28 and TRBJ2-7, the full variable domain reads DVKVTQSSRYLVKRTGEKVFLECVQDMDHENMFWYRQDPGLGLRLIYFSYDVKMKEKGDIPEGYSVSREKKERFSLILESASTNQTSMYLCASSPGTGAYEQYFGPGTRLTVT.

The V gene is TRBV10-3, the J gene TRBJ1-2; 10 nucleotides line up with TRBD1. The germline CDR1 and CDR2 sequences are ENHRY and SYGVKD. Unmatched junction bases numbered 13, after V lost 9 bases and J lost 6 bases. There are 15 residues in the CDR3. CDR3 protein: CAIHDRDRGSDGYTF. The CDR3 DNA is TGTGCCATTCACGACCGGGACAGGGGAAGCGATGGCTACACCTTC.